Following are 20 T cell receptor beta chains from one sample sequenced in a study of T-cell reconstitution after alpha-beta-depleted transplantation in children. As it was prepared, the TCRbeta library received unique molecular identifiers. TCRdb ran MiXCR on the PCR reads and lists one entry per CDR3 protein. Here the sample spans 200,000 to 250,000 distinct CDR3 sequences, roughly 7.7% being singletons. Sequencing was performed on PBMCs, mostly from graft donor cells, taken 180 days after TCRalphabeta/CD19-depleted stem cell transplant. All receptors derive from a male patient between 5 and 17 years old who had a stem cell transplant for acute lymphoblastic leukemia, so the T cells may come from the graft donor.

This clonotype was seen repeatedly, ten times or more. The gene calls are TRBV20-1 and TRBJ2-5; D tentatively reads TRBD1 or TRBD2 (5 bases each). Trimming shortened V by 4 bases and J by 4 bases, and 16 bases separated the two germline ends. The CDR3 consists of 14 residues. Germline lookup yields CDR1 DFQATT and CDR2 SNEGSKA (reference sequence). CDR3 coding DNA: TGCAGTGCTACTTCCCCGCAGAGGGGAGAGACCCAGTACTTC. Translating it yields CSATSPQRGETQYF.

This clonotype was found many times. The chain uses TRBV18 and TRBJ1-4; no firm D call. CDR3 length: 16 amino acids. V lost 1 base and J lost 1, with 10 bases in between. CDR1 and CDR2 from the germline V gene are KGHSH and LQKENI. CDR3 protein: CASSPRKGGTNEKLFF. Written as DNA, the CDR3 is TGTGCCAGCTCACCACGTAAGGGTGGAACTAATGAAAAACTGTTTTTT.

This clonotype was recorded at least ten times. An end of the junction differs from the germline gene, which may be a read error. The chain recombines TRBV7-9 with TRBJ2-4; unclear D gene. This CDR3 spans 11 amino acids. Germline assignment: CDR1 SEHNR and CDR2 FQNEAQ (reference sequence). The CDR3: CASSLESIADF. CDR3 in DNA: TGTGCCAGCAGCTTAGAATCTATCGCAGACTTC. Full variable domain (outside the CDR3, taken from reference TRBV7-9 and TRBJ2-4): DTGVSQNPRHKITKRGQNVTFRCDPISEHNRLYWYRQTLGQGPEFLTYFQNEAQLEKSRLLSDRFSAERPKGSFSTLEIQRTEQGDSAMYLCASSLESIADFGAGTRLSVL.

This clonotype was detected many times. The V call is TRBV27, the J call TRBJ1-1; possibly TRBD1 for D (6 bases). Germline-derived CDR1 and CDR2 are MNHEY and SMNVEV (reference sequence). The CDR3 runs 12 residues. Trimming removed 6 bases from V and 7 bases from J, with 12 bases in between. The CDR3 DNA sequence: TGTGCCAGCAGGACAGGAGCTAATGAAGCTTTCTTT. Protein sequence: CASRTGANEAFF.

This clonotype was detected a few times. The chain is built from TRBV18 and TRBJ2-7; D possibly corresponds to TRBD1 (5 bases). Trimming pared 3 bases from V and 2 bases from J, leaving 14 bases between. The CDR3 is 15 amino acids. The germline CDR1 and CDR2 sequences are KGHSH and LQKENI. The CDR3 DNA reads as TGTGCCAGCTCACCGGGTAGGGGATCCACCTACGAGCAGTACTTC. Translated, it gives CASSPGRGSTYEQYF.

This clonotype showed up many times. V gene TRBV7-6 combines with J gene TRBJ2-7; 9 nucleotides match TRBD2. V lost 3 bases, J lost 3 bases, and 3 bases stayed unmatched. Looked up from germline, CDR1 is SGHVS and CDR2 is FNYEAQ. This CDR3 region has 14 residues. The CDR3 DNA is TGTGCCAGCAGCTTGGCTAGCGGGAACTACGAGCAGTACTTC. It is translated as CASSLASGNYEQYF.

The sample holds many counts of this clonotype. This chain connects TRBV29-1 to TRBJ2-1; 7 nucleotides line up with TRBD2. Trimming took 3 bases from V and 7 from J; bases not matched to a gene: 9. CDR3 length equals 14 residues. Germline V gene sequence: CDR1 SQVTM, CDR2 ANQGSEA. The CDR3 is CSVERGSFLNEQFF. For the CDR3, the DNA is TGCAGCGTTGAGCGGGGGTCCTTCCTTAATGAGCAGTTCTTC.

This clonotype was found many times. V gene TRBV7-6 combines with J gene TRBJ2-5; a possible D gene is TRBD1 (5 bases). This CDR3 spans 13 amino acids. V lost 2 bases, J lost 4 bases, and 8 bases lay in between. In germline, CDR1 is SGHVS, CDR2 FNYEAQ. The CDR3 DNA is TGTGCCAGCAGCTTAAGGCAGGGAGAGACCCAGTACTTC. Translating it yields CASSLRQGETQYF. Filled out from reference TRBV7-6 and TRBJ2-5, the complete variable domain reads GAGVSQSPRYKVTKRGQDVALRCDPISGHVSLYWYRQALGQGPEFLTYFNYEAQQDKSGLPNDRFSAERPEGSISTLTIQRTEQRDSAMYRCASSLRQGETQYFGPGTRLLVL.

This clonotype was seen many times. This chain links TRBV19 with TRBJ1-2, with 10 bases fitting TRBD1. CDR1 and CDR2 from the germline V gene are LNHDA and SQIVND (reference sequence). The CDR3 covers 15 residues. With V trimmed by 6 bases and J by 4 bases, 8 bases remained unmatched. The CDR3 here is CASRRGTGARYGYTF. The CDR3 DNA sequence: TGTGCCAGTAGGCGCGGGACAGGGGCCCGCTATGGCTACACCTTC.

This clonotype was recorded many times. The chain is built from TRBV7-2 and TRBJ2-2; 10 bases map to TRBD2. CDR1 and CDR2 (germline): SGHTA, FQGNSA. Trimming at V came to 4 bases and at J to 5 bases, leaving 10 bases not matched to a gene. CDR3 length: 17 amino acids. The CDR3 is CASSSPSSGRGTGELFF. CDR3 nucleotides: TGTGCCAGCAGCTCCCCGTCTAGCGGGAGAGGTACCGGGGAGCTGTTTTTT.

This clonotype was seen repeatedly, ten times or more. The chain has TRBV4-3 and TRBJ2-4, with 7 bases aligning to TRBD2. The CDR3 spans 16 residues. Per the germline V gene, CDR1 is LGHNA and CDR2 is YSLEER. With V trimmed by 3 bases and J by 0 bases, 5 bases remained unmatched. This CDR3 is CASSHEAGLAKNIQYF. Written as DNA, the CDR3 is TGCGCCAGCAGCCATGAAGCGGGATTAGCCAAAAACATTCAGTACTTC.

The chain uses TRBV7-9 and TRBJ1-2; 10 bases are a match to TRBD1. Trimming took 4 bases from V and 3 from J; bases not matched to a gene: 2. Germline V gene lookup returns CDR1 SEHNR and CDR2 FQNEAQ (reference sequence). The CDR3 is 14 residues long. CDR3 DNA: TGTGCCAGCAGCTGGGACAGGGGCTACTATGGCTACACCTTC. Amino acid sequence: CASSWDRGYYGYTF.

This clonotype has ten or more counts. This chain connects TRBV5-5 to TRBJ1-6; D is undetermined. V was shortened by 0 bases and J by 9 bases, with 7 bases between the two germline ends. This CDR3 spans 13 amino acids. Per the germline V gene, CDR1 is SGHKS and CDR2 is YYEKEE (reference sequence). The CDR3 loop reads CASSLVPVSPLHF. In DNA, the CDR3 is TGTGCCAGCAGCTTGGTTCCAGTTTCACCCCTCCACTTT.

This clonotype was counted ten times or more. The CDR3 protein is CASSVSGLWNQPQHF. The CDR3 nucleotides read TGTGCCAGCAGCGTGTCAGGATTGTGGAATCAGCCCCAGCATTTT. The J gene is TRBJ1-5, the V gene TRBV9; D not certain. Looked up from germline, CDR1 is SGDLS and CDR2 is YYNGEE. Deletions cut 2 bases from V and 4 bases from J, with 13 bases between. CDR3 length: 15 amino acids.

This clonotype showed up many times. CDR3 nucleotides: TGTGCCAGCAGCTCCCCTAGCGGGAGCTTCCCCTACGAGCAGTACTTC. Amino acid sequence: CASSSPSGSFPYEQYF. This chain connects TRBV28 to TRBJ2-7, with 10 bases aligning to TRBD2. The trim removed 6 bases at V and 2 bases at J, leaving 10 bases unmatched. The CDR3 has 16 amino acids. Germline lookup yields CDR1 MDHEN and CDR2 SYDVKM.

This clonotype came up many times. The chain couples TRBV15 to TRBJ2-3; 9 positions match TRBD2. The CDR3 consists of 16 residues. From germline, CDR1 is LNHNV and CDR2 YYDKDF (reference sequence). The ends lost 2 bases at V and 2 bases at J; junction bases unmatched: 5. CDR3: CATSRPAGGPTDTQYF. The DNA for the CDR3 is TGTGCCACCAGCAGACCAGCGGGGGGACCCACAGATACGCAGTATTTT.

This clonotype was seen ten or more times. The chain combines TRBV12-3 or TRBV12-4 with TRBJ2-1; a possible D gene is TRBD2 (6 bases). Between the trimmed V and J ends, which lost 3 bases and 2 bases, there was a span of 14 bases. This CDR3 is built from 16 residues. CDR3 loop: CASSLTQRVTYNEQFF. The CDR3 region has the DNA TGTGCCAGCAGTTTGACGCAGCGGGTCACCTACAATGAGCAGTTCTTC.

This clonotype was detected many times. The chain combines TRBV6-2 or TRBV6-3 with TRBJ1-6; D is uncertain. The CDR3 totals 13 residues. V was pared by 6 bases and J by 7 bases, with 10 bases between. Germline values: CDR1 MNHEY, CDR2 SVGEGT. The CDR3 region has the DNA TGTGCCAGCAGATGGGAGCACAATTCACCCCTCCACTTT. Amino acids: CASRWEHNSPLHF.

This clonotype was counted many times. CDR3: CASSLGQGFVQEETQYF. CDR3 DNA: TGTGCCAGCAGTTTAGGACAGGGATTTGTGCAAGAGGAGACCCAGTACTTC. The rearrangement links TRBV28 to TRBJ2-5; TRBD1 matches at 8 bases. Germline CDR1 reads MDHEN; CDR2 reads SYDVKM. V lost 2 bases, J lost 5 bases, and 13 bases stayed unmatched. The CDR3 has 17 amino acids.

This clonotype was detected ten times or more. The chain is built from TRBV9 and TRBJ2-5; maybe TRBD2 (5 bases). The V end lost 0 bases, the J end lost 4 bases, and 13 bases lay between the germline ends. The CDR3 loop spans 15 amino acids. In germline, CDR1 is SGDLS, CDR2 YYNGEE. CDR3 in amino acids: CASSVGGLRIETQYF. The DNA of the CDR3 is TGTGCCAGCAGCGTAGGAGGACTGCGGATAGAGACCCAGTACTTC.